The 21 T cell receptor beta chains below all came from one sample that was sequenced in a study of human T cells and chemical hapten exposure. TCRdb re-called the RACE reads with MiXCR, one entry per CDR3 protein. The sample lists some 90,000 distinct CDR3 sequences; 8.5% to 9% were seen once. Noted time point: healthy volunteer bleed at 2 weeks. Total RNA was isolated from whole blood that had not been fractionated. The material sequenced was whole blood. These receptors were obtained from a female donor in good health. Some clones in this sample may be carry-over from other donors' samples.

The chain joins TRBV30 to TRBJ1-2; the D gene is possibly TRBD1 (6 bases). Germline CDR1 GTSNPN, CDR2 SVGIG (reference sequence). CDR3 length: 13 residues. Trimming took off 1 base at V and 4 bases at J, with 10 bases between the two ends. CDR3 sequence reads: CAWSDTGIYGYTF. The CDR3 DNA reads as TGTGCCTGGAGTGATACAGGGATCTATGGCTACACCTTC.

This clonotype appeared a few times. The gene calls are TRBV6-2 or TRBV6-3 and TRBJ1-6, with 8 bases that match TRBD1. Germline trimming cut 5 bases from V and 9 bases from J; bases unmatched to any gene: 3. Looked up from germline, CDR1 is MNHEY and CDR2 is SVGEGT. CDR3 length equals 13 residues. The CDR3, as DNA: TGTGCCAGCAGTAACAGGGGGGGTTCACCCCTCCACTTT. It encodes CASSNRGGSPLHF.

This chain links TRBV2 with TRBJ1-5, with 7 nucleotides matching TRBD1. CDR3 length: 12 residues. V was clipped by 10 bases and J by 11 bases; unmatched bases: 11. Germline V gene lookup returns CDR1 SNHLY and CDR2 FYNNEI. CDR3 DNA sequence: TGTGCCACCTCACTACAGGGGTCAGCCCAGCATTTT. This gives the protein CATSLQGSAQHF. Combining the CDR3 with reference TRBV2 and TRBJ1-5 gives the whole variable domain EPEVTQTPSHQVTQMGQEVILRCVPISNHLYFYWYRQILGQKVEFLVSFYNNEISEKSEIFDDQFSVERPDGSNFTLKIRSTKLEDSAMYFCATSLQGSAQHFGDGTRLSIL.

This clonotype was seen a handful of times. The chain joins TRBV4-1 to TRBJ1-1; D gene ambiguous. The CDR3 runs to 15 residues. V lost 1 base, J lost 1 base, and 10 bases lay in between. Germline CDR1 reads MGHRA; CDR2 reads YSYEKL. The CDR3 DNA reads as TGCGCCAGCAGCCAAGTACCCAGGCAGAACACTGAAGCTTTCTTT. It codes for CASSQVPRQNTEAFF.

This clonotype has just a few counts. The chain carries TRBV20-1 and TRBJ2-7, with TRBD2 identical over 10 bases. Germline-derived CDR1 and CDR2 are DFQATT and SNEGSKA (reference sequence). Trimming cost V 6 bases and J 0 bases; bases outside gene matches: 5. The CDR3 totals 14 residues. The CDR3 loop is CSALRTSGSYEQYF. Written as DNA, the CDR3 is TGCAGTGCGCTTCGGACTAGCGGCTCCTACGAGCAGTACTTC.

This clonotype was observed a few times. The rearrangement uses TRBV9 and TRBJ2-6, with 7 bases fitting TRBD1. The trim removed 2 bases at V and 0 bases at J, leaving 8 bases unmatched. This CDR3 has 18 residues. Germline V gene lookup returns CDR1 SGDLS and CDR2 YYNGEE. CDR3 amino acids: CASSVRDSLYSGANVLTF. CDR3 sequence (DNA): TGTGCCAGCAGCGTCCGGGACAGCCTCTACTCTGGGGCCAACGTCCTGACTTTC.

Relative to its sample, this clonotype is medium-sized. The chain has TRBV28 and TRBJ2-7; tentatively, D is TRBD2 (5 bases). Germline lookup yields CDR1 MDHEN and CDR2 SYDVKM. V shed 8 bases and J shed 0 bases, with 17 bases lying between them. The CDR3 has 15 amino acids. The CDR3 nucleotides are TGTGCCAGCCAAAAGAGGACTTCGAGCTCCTACGAGCAGTACTTC. Translating gives CASQKRTSSSYEQYF.

In its sample, this clonotype was seen many times. V and J are TRBV12-3 or TRBV12-4 and TRBJ1-3; D possibly corresponds to TRBD1 (5 bases). This CDR3 region has 16 residues. Trimming pared 7 bases from V and 7 bases from J, leaving 23 bases between. The CDR3 region has the DNA TGTGCCAGCACAACCATCCAGTTCGGGACTTGGAACACCATATATTTT. The encoded protein is CASTTIQFGTWNTIYF.

This clonotype occurred a few times. The rearrangement joins TRBV28 to TRBJ2-2; TRBD1 is a possible D gene (5 bases). Germline CDR1 reads MDHEN; CDR2 reads SYDVKM. V was cut by 6 bases and J by 6 bases, with 26 bases left in between. CDR3 length equals 18 residues. The CDR3 sequence is CASSSHSAPSRGSGELFF. The CDR3 DNA is TGTGCCAGCAGCTCCCACTCGGCACCAAGTAGGGGTTCCGGGGAGCTGTTTTTT.

This clonotype has just a few counts. The chain combines TRBV9 with TRBJ2-2; the D gene is possibly TRBD2 (5 bases). The CDR3 spans 14 residues. The V end was cut by 5 bases, the J end by 2 bases, with 10 bases between. In germline, CDR1 is SGDLS, CDR2 YYNGEE. The CDR3 spells CASRPDSNTGELFF. CDR3 in DNA: TGTGCCAGCAGGCCGGACTCTAACACCGGGGAGCTGTTTTTT.

This clonotype has ten or more counts. The CDR3 reads CASSQVRGYTF. The CDR3 DNA sequence: TGTGCCAGCAGCCAAGTTCGTGGCTACACCTTC. V is TRBV14 and J is TRBJ1-2, with D unclear. The CDR3 is made up of 11 amino acids. V dropped 1 base and J dropped 7 bases, with 4 bases sitting between them. Per germline, CDR1 SGHDN and CDR2 FVKESK.

This chain joins TRBV29-1 and TRBJ1-1, with TRBD1 matching 10 bases. Trimming at V came to 5 bases and at J to 5 bases, leaving 5 bases not matched to a gene. CDR3 size: 13 residues. Germline V gene data show CDR1 as SQVTM and CDR2 as ANQGSEA. This chain's CDR3 is CSVLTGGHTEAFF. The CDR3 DNA follows: TGCAGCGTTTTGACAGGGGGCCATACTGAAGCTTTCTTT.

This chain uses TRBV10-3 with TRBJ2-7; D not certain. There are 13 residues in the CDR3. V dropped 0 bases and J dropped 3 bases, with 6 bases sitting between them. CDR1 and CDR2 (germline): ENHRY, SYGVKD. Here the CDR3 reads CAISESGSYEQYF. The CDR3 nucleotides are TGTGCCATCAGTGAGTCGGGCAGCTACGAGCAGTACTTC.

At least ten counts were recorded for this clonotype. This sequence joins TRBV20-1 and TRBJ2-5, with 7 bases matching TRBD2. CDR1 is DFQATT, CDR2 SNEGSKA, per germline (reference sequence). The CDR3 totals 15 residues. The ends lost 0 bases at V and 4 bases at J; junction bases unmatched: 8. The CDR3 coding sequence is TGCAGTGCTAGAGATTTTGGGCGGGAGATAGAGACCCAGTACTTC. Protein product: CSARDFGREIETQYF.

In its sample, this clonotype was seen a few times. V is TRBV19 and J is TRBJ1-5; D gene unclear. This CDR3 contains 12 residues. Germline CDR1 is LNHDA and CDR2 is SQIVND (reference sequence). Trimming stripped 7 bases from V and 4 bases from J, with 8 bases between. CDR3 bases: TGTGCCAGTACAGGTGGGAATCAGCCCCAGCATTTT. It codes for CASTGGNQPQHF.

This rearrangement joins TRBV3-1 to TRBJ1-1; D gene unclear. CDR1 is LGHDT and CDR2 is YNNKEL in the germline V gene (reference sequence). CDR3 size: 13 residues. Trimming removed 0 bases at V and 8 bases at J, with 10 bases between. Written as DNA, the CDR3 is TGTGCCAGCAGCCAAGAAGGACGTAGGGAAGCTTTCTTT. Protein sequence: CASSQEGRREAFF. The full variable domain, completed using reference TRBV3-1 and TRBJ1-1, is DTAVSQTPKYLVTQMGNDKSIKCEQNLGHDTMYWYKQDSKKFLKIMFSYNNKELIINETVPNRFSPKSPDKAHLNLHINSLELGDSAVYFCASSQEGRREAFFGQGTRLTVV.

This clonotype was picked up a small number of times. The chain links TRBV7-6 to TRBJ2-3; D possibly corresponds to TRBD1 (5 bases). The length of the CDR3 is 15 residues. With 7 bases removed from V and 2 bases from J, the gap between germline ends came to 16 bases. CDR1 and CDR2 (germline): SGHVS, FNYEAQ. The CDR3 nucleotides read TGTGCCAGCACCCAAGTAACAGGAGCCACAGATACGCAGTATTTT. Amino acids: CASTQVTGATDTQYF.

This clonotype was observed a few times. The chain links TRBV20-1 to TRBJ2-7; TRBD1 agrees at 11 bases. CDR3 length equals 15 residues. J gave up 4 bases and V 3 bases, and 8 bases lay outside the gene matches. CDR1 is DFQATT and CDR2 is SNEGSKA in the germline V gene (reference sequence). In DNA form, the CDR3 reads TGCAGTGCTAGTTCAATGGACAGGGGGCATTACGAGCAGTACTTC. It codes for CSASSMDRGHYEQYF.

The chain carries TRBV28 and TRBJ2-7; TRBD2 matches 13 bases. The V gene's germline CDR1 is MDHEN and CDR2 SYDVKM. CDR3 length: 21 residues. V shed 5 bases and J 0 bases; nucleotides not matched to a gene: 19. CDR3 residues: CASSTWFSGTSGARLSYEQYF. The CDR3 DNA is TGTGCCAGCAGTACTTGGTTTTCCGGGACTAGCGGGGCCCGTCTCTCCTACGAGCAGTACTTC.

This clonotype has at least ten counts. This chain uses TRBV6-2 or TRBV6-3 with TRBJ2-1; TRBD2 matches at 9 bases. With V trimmed by 0 bases and J by 3 bases, 6 bases remained unmatched. This CDR3 has 17 amino acids. From germline, CDR1 is MNHEY and CDR2 SVGEGT. CDR3 DNA sequence: TGTGCCAGCAGTTACTCACCGACTAGCGGTGTCTACAATGAGCAGTTCTTC. As protein: CASSYSPTSGVYNEQFF.

The chain recombines TRBV4-1 with TRBJ2-3; the D gene is possibly TRBD2 (5 bases). Germline CDR1 and CDR2: MGHRA and YSYEKL. This CDR3 has 14 residues. Trimming removed 2 bases at V and 2 bases at J, with 8 bases between. CDR3 region: CASSQPTTTDTQYF. The CDR3 nucleotides read TGCGCCAGCAGCCAACCGACTACCACAGATACGCAGTATTTT.